Listed below are T cell receptor beta chains from one sample, sequenced in a study of cytomegalovirus exposure and HLA in healthy donors. Clones were read by immunoSEQ multiplex PCR, and TCRdb kept only the in-frame ones, dropping some. The repertoire includes 95,000 to 150,000 clones, approximately 65% of them detected once, and about 1.5% sits in the top ten. Sequences were obtained from PBMCs. These receptors all stem from a man younger than 30 in good health and CMV-seronegative. Each CDR3 is given with its conserved first and last residue. The order of the fields is D gene, J gene, clone size, V gene, CDR3 DNA, CDR3 protein. The D gene is left open where the match is weak. Size is stated for part of the rows, as once, few or many counts, or as a class when the clone is expanded.

TRBD2 TRBJ2-1 - TRBV2 TGTGCCAGCAGTGAAGCGCGGGGGGAGCAGTTCTTC CASSEARGEQFF
TRBD1 TRBJ1-4 - TRBV2 TGTGCCAGCAGGGGGACAGGGAGTAATGAAAAACTGTTTTTT CASRGTGSNEKLFF
TRBD1 TRBJ1-2 few TRBV6-5 TGTGCCAGCACCGGCGGGGACAGGCGTACCTATGGCTACACCTTC CASTGGDRRTYGYTF
- TRBJ1-3 - TRBV18 TGTGCCAGCTCACCACCGGCTCAAAACACCATATATTTT CASSPPAQNTIYF
TRBD1 TRBJ2-7 few TRBV5-4 TGTGCCAGCAGCCGAATGGGACAGGAAACTGCCGAGCAGTACTTC CASSRMGQETAEQYF
- TRBJ1-1 - TRBV5-1 TGCGCCAGCAGCTTCACATGGGGGCTTGAAGCTTTCTTT CASSFTWGLEAFF
- TRBJ2-1 few TRBV13 TGTGCCAGCAGCTTCGCGGGGAGGTGGGCCTCCTACAATGAGCAGTTCTTC CASSFAGRWASYNEQFF
TRBD2 TRBJ2-7 - TRBV7-9 TGTGCCAGCAGGTCTACTAGCGGGCGCGCCTACGAGCAGTACTTC CASRSTSGRAYEQYF
- TRBJ1-1 - TRBV7-9 TGTGCCAGCAGCTCCAGACAGAACACTGAAGCTTTCTTT CASSSRQNTEAFF
- TRBJ1-2 - TRBV11-3 TGTGCCAGCAGTCCTTGTGGCTACACCTTC CASSPCGYTF
TRBD1 TRBJ1-2 - TRBV28 TGTGCCAGCAGCCAAACAGGGGAACCCTATGGCTACACCTTC CASSQTGEPYGYTF
- TRBJ2-5 - TRBV7-9 TGTGCCAGCAGCTTAGTGGTTGAGGGAGAGACCCAGTACTTC CASSLVVEGETQYF
- TRBJ2-2 - TRBV5-1 TGCGCCAGCAGCTTGGGGGACATTCGGGCCACCGGGGAGCTGTTTTTT CASSLGDIRATGELFF
- TRBJ1-1 - TRBV13 TGTGCCAGCAGCTTATATCGGGGTCGCATGAACACTGAAGCTTTCTTT CASSLYRGRMNTEAFF
- TRBJ2-3 - TRBV5-1 TGCGCCAGCAGCTTAGAGCCTGGTGGCACAGATACGCAGTATTTT CASSLEPGGTDTQYF
- TRBJ2-7 - TRBV11-2 TGTGCCAGCAGCCCGAGATTGGCCTCGGGAGTCTCCTACGAGCAGTACTTC CASSPRLASGVSYEQYF
- TRBJ2-7 - TRBV9 TGTGCCAGCAGCCCCGGAGCCTACGAGCAGTACTTC CASSPGAYEQYF
- TRBJ1-1 - TRBV6-1 TGTGCCAGCAGTACTGACAGATACACTGAAGCTTTCTTT CASSTDRYTEAFF
TRBD1 TRBJ1-5 - TRBV10-3 TGTGCCATCAGTGAGCCCGGGACAGGGAATCAGCCCCAGCATTTT CAISEPGTGNQPQHF
TRBD2 TRBJ2-2 - TRBV7-2 TGTGCCAGCAGCTTTGGCGGGAGGGGAACCGGGGAGCTGTTTTTT CASSFGGRGTGELFF
- TRBJ1-3 - TRBV7-9 TGTGCCAGCAGCCCAATGCCGGCAGGCGTCTCTGGAAACACCATATATTTT CASSPMPAGVSGNTIYF
TRBD2 TRBJ2-3 - TRBV5-4 TGTGCCAGCAGCCATCGATCTACCGGGACTAGCGTTACGCAGTATTTT CASSHRSTGTSVTQYF
- TRBJ2-2 - TRBV6-1 TGTGCCAGCAGTGAATCGCCCGGAGGTTGGAAGGAGGAGCTGTTTTTT CASSESPGGWKEELFF
TRBD1 TRBJ2-1 - TRBV5-1 TGCGCCAGCAGCTTGGCAATGGGACAGGGGGCAAATGAGCAGTTCTTC CASSLAMGQGANEQFF
TRBD1 TRBJ1-2 once TRBV7-2 TGTGCCAGCAGCTTAGCCAGGACAGGGGGCGCTTGGGGCTACACCTTC CASSLARTGGAWGYTF
- TRBJ2-3 - TRBV11-3 TGTGCCAGCAGCTCCACCGGGACACTTAGCACAGATACGCAGTATTTT CASSSTGTLSTDTQYF
TRBD1 TRBJ1-2 - TRBV18 TGTGCCAGCTCTCAGGTCGAGGGGGCGTCAAACTATGGCTACACCTTC CASSQVEGASNYGYTF
TRBD2 TRBJ2-5 - TRBV9 TGTGCCAGCAGCAAACGGGGGGGGGAGACCCAGTACTTC CASSKRGGETQYF
- TRBJ2-3 few TRBV5-1 TGCGCCAGCAGCTTGGATTTCACATCTGATACGCAGTATTTT CASSLDFTSDTQYF
TRBD2 TRBJ2-2 - TRBV9 TGTGCCAGCAGCGTAGCTGGAGGCGGGGGAAGGAGAACCGGGGAGCTGTTTTTT CASSVAGGGGRRTGELFF
- TRBJ2-7 few TRBV14 TGTGCCAGCAGCCAAGATTCTTTATATGGGACAAAATACGAGCAGTACTTC CASSQDSLYGTKYEQYF
TRBD2 TRBJ2-1 - TRBV9 TGTGCCAGCAGCGTAGTAGCGGGAGGCTCCTACAATGAGCAGTTCTTC CASSVVAGGSYNEQFF
- TRBJ1-5 few TRBV4-3 TGCGCCAGCAGCCAAGAACCAGGGGCCAATCAGCCCCAGCATTTT CASSQEPGANQPQHF
- TRBJ1-5 - TRBV6-6 TGTGCCAGCAGTTACCCTAATTCGCGCAATCAGCCCCAGCATTTT CASSYPNSRNQPQHF
- TRBJ2-1 - TRBV27 TGTGCCAGCAGTTTATCTGGCAGGGCTGAGCAGTTCTTC CASSLSGRAEQFF
TRBD1 TRBJ2-3 - TRBV29-1 TGCAGCGTCTCCGGGACAGGGATAACAGATACGCAGTATTTT CSVSGTGITDTQYF
TRBD2 TRBJ2-7 - TRBV7-9 TGTTCCAGCAGCTCCGTAGCGGGAGGGCCTCTATACGAGCAGTACTTC CSSSSVAGGPLYEQYF
- TRBJ2-7 - TRBV5-6 TGTGCCAGCAGCTTCGGAGAGTCAACCTACGAGCAGTACTTC CASSFGESTYEQYF
TRBD2 TRBJ2-7 - TRBV6-1 TGTGCCAGCAGTGAGAGACTAGCGGGTCCCTTCTACGAGCAGTACTTC CASSERLAGPFYEQYF
TRBD1 TRBJ1-1 - TRBV6-1 TGTGCCAGCAGGGTTGGGACAGGGAGGGACACTGAAGCTTTCTTT CASRVGTGRDTEAFF
- TRBJ2-6 - TRBV9 TGTGCCAGCGCTTCGCGGGACAGCCTTTCTGGGGCCAACGTCCTGACTTTC CASASRDSLSGANVLTF
- TRBJ2-3 - TRBV5-1 TGCGCCAGCAGCTTCTCGGGACTGCGCACAGATACGCAGTATTTT CASSFSGLRTDTQYF
TRBD1 TRBJ2-7 medium-sized TRBV27 TGTGCCAGCGGGGTACAGGGGGCGAACTACGAGCAGTACTTC CASGVQGANYEQYF